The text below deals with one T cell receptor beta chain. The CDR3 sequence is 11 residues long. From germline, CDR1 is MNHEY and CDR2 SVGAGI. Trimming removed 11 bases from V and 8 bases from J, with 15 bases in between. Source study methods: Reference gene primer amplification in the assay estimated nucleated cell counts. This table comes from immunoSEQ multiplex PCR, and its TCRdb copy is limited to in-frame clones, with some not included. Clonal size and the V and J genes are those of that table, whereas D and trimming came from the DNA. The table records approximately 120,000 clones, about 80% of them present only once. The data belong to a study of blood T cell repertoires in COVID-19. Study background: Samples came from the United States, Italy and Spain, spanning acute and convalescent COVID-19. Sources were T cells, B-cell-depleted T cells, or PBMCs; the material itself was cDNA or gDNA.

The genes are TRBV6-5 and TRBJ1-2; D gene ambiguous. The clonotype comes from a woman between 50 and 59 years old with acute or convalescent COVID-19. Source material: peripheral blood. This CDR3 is CAGHSGGGYTF. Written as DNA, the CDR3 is TGTGCCGGCCACAGTGGCGGGGGCTACACCTTC.